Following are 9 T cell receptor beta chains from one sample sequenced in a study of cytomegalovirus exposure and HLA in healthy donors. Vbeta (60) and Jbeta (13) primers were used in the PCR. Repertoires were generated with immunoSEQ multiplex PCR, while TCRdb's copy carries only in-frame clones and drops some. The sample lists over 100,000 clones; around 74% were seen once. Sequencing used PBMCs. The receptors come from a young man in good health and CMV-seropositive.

CDR3 DNA: TGCGCCAGCAGCCAAGAAATGTCGGGGAACCAGCCCCAGCATTTT. It encodes CASSQEMSGNQPQHF. The chain combines TRBV4-3 with TRBJ1-5; D remains unclear. Trimming removed 0 bases from V and 7 bases from J, with 13 bases in between. This CDR3 region has 15 residues. Germline V gene sequence: CDR1 LGHNA, CDR2 YSLEER.

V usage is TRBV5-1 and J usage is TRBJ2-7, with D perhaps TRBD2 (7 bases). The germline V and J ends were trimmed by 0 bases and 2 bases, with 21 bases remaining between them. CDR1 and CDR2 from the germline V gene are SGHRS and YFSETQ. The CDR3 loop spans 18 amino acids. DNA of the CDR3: TGCGCCAGCAGCTTGGCTCCACAGGGAGGGAGTATGACCTACGAGCAGTACTTC. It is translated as CASSLAPQGGSMTYEQYF.

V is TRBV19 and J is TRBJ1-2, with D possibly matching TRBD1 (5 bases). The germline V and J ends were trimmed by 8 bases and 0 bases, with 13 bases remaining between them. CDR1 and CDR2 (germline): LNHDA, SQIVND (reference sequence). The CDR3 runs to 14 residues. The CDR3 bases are TGTGCCAGTCGTCGGGGGGGAGCTAACTATGGCTACACCTTC. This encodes CASRRGGANYGYTF.

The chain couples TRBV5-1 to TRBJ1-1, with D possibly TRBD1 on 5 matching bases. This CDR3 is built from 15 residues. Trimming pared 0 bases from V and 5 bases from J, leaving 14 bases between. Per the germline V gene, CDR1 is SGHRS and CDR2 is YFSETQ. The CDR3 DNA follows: TGCGCCAGCAGCTTGGGGCAGGGCCCTGTAACTGAAGCTTTCTTT. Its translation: CASSLGQGPVTEAFF.

The CDR3 nucleotides are TGTGCCATCAGTGACTCGCGGGGGGGCTACAATGAGCAGTTCTTC. Translated: CAISDSRGGYNEQFF. The chain recombines TRBV10-3 with TRBJ2-1, with 9 nucleotides matching TRBD2. The CDR3 runs 15 residues. The trim removed 3 bases at V and 3 bases at J, leaving 3 bases unmatched. Looked up from germline, CDR1 is ENHRY and CDR2 is SYGVKD.

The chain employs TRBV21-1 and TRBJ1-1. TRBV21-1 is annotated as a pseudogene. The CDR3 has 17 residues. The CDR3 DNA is TGTGCCAGCAGCAATGGGAGTCTTAGCCTGATGAACACTGAAGCTTTCTTT. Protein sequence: CASSNGSLSLMNTEAFF.

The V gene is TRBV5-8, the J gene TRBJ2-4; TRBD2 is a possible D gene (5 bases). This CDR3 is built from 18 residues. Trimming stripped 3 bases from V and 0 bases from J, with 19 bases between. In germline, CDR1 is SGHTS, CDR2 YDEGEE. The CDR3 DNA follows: TGTGCCAGCAGCTACGTCGGGGAGCCCGTCTTAGCCAAAAACATTCAGTACTTC. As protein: CASSYVGEPVLAKNIQYF.

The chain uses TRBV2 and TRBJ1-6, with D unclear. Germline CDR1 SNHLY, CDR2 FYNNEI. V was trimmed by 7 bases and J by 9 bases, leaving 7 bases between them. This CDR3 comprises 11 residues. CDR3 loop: CASTGGSPLHF. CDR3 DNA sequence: TGTGCCAGCACCGGAGGTTCACCCCTCCACTTT.

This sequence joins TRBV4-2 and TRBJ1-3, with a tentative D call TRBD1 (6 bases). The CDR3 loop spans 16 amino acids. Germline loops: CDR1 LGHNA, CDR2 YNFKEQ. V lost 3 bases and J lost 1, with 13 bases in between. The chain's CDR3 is CASSQIHTGSGNTIYF. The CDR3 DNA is TGTGCCAGCAGCCAGATCCACACAGGGTCTGGAAACACCATATATTTT.